A selection of T cell receptor beta chains follows, all from one sample in a study of regulatory T cells in long-lasting Graves disease. TCRdb re-analysed the multiplex PCR reads in MiXCR, keeping a single row per CDR3 protein. The sample consists of more than 650,000 distinct CDR3 sequences, around 32% of them appearing once. This sample comprised peripheral blood mononuclear cells (PBMCs), obtained when the disease was refractory, from a patient treated with antithyroid drugs. These receptor sequences come from a female donor with Graves disease. The CDR3 runs from the conserved cysteine through the conserved F or W. D genes are given only for firm matches. A row's size may be missing; if present it is once, few, many or a size class.

clone_size	j_call	v_call	d_call	cdr3_nt	cdr3_aa
once	TRBJ1-4	TRBV19	-	TGTGCCAGTCTAGGACGGGATGAAACTAATGAAAAACTGTTTTTT	CASLGRDETNEKLFF
-	TRBJ2-7	TRBV29-1	-	TGCAGCGTTGAAGACAGTAGCTCCTACGAGCAGTCCTTC	CSVEDSSSYEQSF
many	TRBJ1-2	TRBV2	-	TGTGCCAGCGAAAGAGGGGGAACCAACTATGGCTACACCTTC	CASERGGTNYGYTF
-	TRBJ2-2	TRBV14	TRBD2	TGTGCCAGCAGCCACAGGGGTCTAGCGGGAGCCGGGGAGCTGTTTTTT	CASSHRGLAGAGELFF
-	TRBJ2-2	TRBV20-1	TRBD1	TGCAGTGCTAGATCTCGGGACAGGAACACCGGGGAGCTGTTTTTT	CSARSRDRNTGELFF
-	TRBJ1-1	TRBV7-9	-	TGTGCCAGCAGCTTATCTTTTGACACTGAAGCTTTCTTT	CASSLSFDTEAFF
few	TRBJ2-2	TRBV27	-	TGTGCCAGCAGTTTATTCTCCCCCCCCGGGACGACCGGGGAGCTGTTTTTT	CASSLFSPPGTTGELFF
few	TRBJ2-5	TRBV18	TRBD1	TGTGCCAGCTCACGCGGGACAGGGGGACAAGAGACCCAGTACTTC	CASSRGTGGQETQYF
-	TRBJ2-7	TRBV6-2/TRBV6-3	-	TGTGCCAGCACTCCAAGTGGTGCCTACGAGCAGTACTTC	CASTPSGAYEQYF
many	TRBJ1-1	TRBV2	-	TGTGCCAGTTCTATGGGAAGGGGTTCTGAAGCTTTCTTT	CASSMGRGSEAFF
-	TRBJ2-7	TRBV20-1	-	TGCAGTGCTCTTTACGCAGGGGAGGAGTACTTC	CSALYAGEEYF
-	TRBJ2-5	TRBV12-3/TRBV12-4	-	TGTGCCAGCAGTCAAATTTTTGCAAGCCAGTACTTC	CASSQIFASQYF
few	TRBJ2-7	TRBV6-4	-	TGTGCCAGCAGCCGAGCAGTAGCGGAATACTACGAGCAGTACTTC	CASSRAVAEYYEQYF
many	TRBJ1-2	TRBV28	-	TGTGCCAGCAACGTTCGGGGGGTAGCTAACTATGGCTACACCTTC	CASNVRGVANYGYTF
many	TRBJ1-2	TRBV28	TRBD1	TGTGCCAGCAGTTATGGGGCAGGGGGCATTGTTGGCTACACCTTC	CASSYGAGGIVGYTF
-	TRBJ2-1	TRBV29-1	-	TGCAGCGTGCCAGCTCCGAGCTCCTACAATGAGCAGTTCTTC	CSVPAPSSYNEQFF
few	TRBJ1-4	TRBV28	-	TGTGCCAGCAGTTTATGGACAGCCGGGTCGACAACTAATGAAAAACTGTTTTTT	CASSLWTAGSTTNEKLFF
-	TRBJ1-1	TRBV18	-	TGTGCCAGCTCACCGCCGTTGGTCACTGAAGCTCTCTTT	CASSPPLVTEALF
-	TRBJ2-6	TRBV19	TRBD1	TGTGCCAGTAGTTCCCCGGGACAGGGGTCTGGGGCCAACGTCCTGACTTTC	CASSSPGQGSGANVLTF
-	TRBJ1-2	TRBV29-1	TRBD1	TGCAGCGTTGAGAACAGGGGAGGTAATGGCTACACCTTC	CSVENRGGNGYTF
few	TRBJ2-7	TRBV3-1	-	TGTGCCAGCAGCCAAGACGGGGCCGTGGGGAGGCACGAGCAGTACTTC	CASSQDGAVGRHEQYF
-	TRBJ2-7	TRBV15	-	TGTGCCACCAGCAGAGATCCCAGCGGAACCTACGAGCAGTACTTC	CATSRDPSGTYEQYF
-	TRBJ1-4	TRBV29-1	TRBD1	TGCAGCGTTCTAGTAGGACAGGGTGAAAAACTGTTTTTT	CSVLVGQGEKLFF
few	TRBJ2-7	TRBV5-6	TRBD1	TGTGCCAGCAGCTTCCGACAGGGTCTCTACGAGCAGTACTTC	CASSFRQGLYEQYF
few	TRBJ1-5	TRBV12-3/TRBV12-4	TRBD1	TGTGCCAGCAGCCACAGGGGATGGAGCAATCAGCCCCAGCATTTT	CASSHRGWSNQPQHF
-	TRBJ2-7	TRBV2	-	TGTGCCAGCATCATGGGACCGAGCTCCTACGAGCAGTACTTC	CASIMGPSSYEQYF
-	TRBJ2-7	TRBV19	-	TGTGCGACGGGACGGCTAAACGAGCAGTACTTC	CATGRLNEQYF
-	TRBJ1-2	TRBV20-1	-	TGCAGTGCTAAAAGGGGCAGGGGTGACTATGGCTACACCTTC	CSAKRGRGDYGYTF
-	TRBJ1-5	TRBV19	-	TGTGCCAGTAGTATTTGGGGGGCAGGGAGCAATCAGCCCCAGCATTTT	CASSIWGAGSNQPQHF
few	TRBJ1-5	TRBV20-1	-	TGCAGTGCTAGATTTCAGGGGAATCAGCCCCAGCATTTT	CSARFQGNQPQHF
-	TRBJ2-5	TRBV7-9	-	TGTGCCAGCAGCTTCCTACTAGGAACCCAAGAGACCCAGTACTTC	CASSFLLGTQETQYF
-	TRBJ2-5	TRBV12-3/TRBV12-4	-	TGTGCCAGCACCCCCGACCCGGGCGGGGAGACCCAGTACTTC	CASTPDPGGETQYF
-	TRBJ1-5	TRBV20-1	TRBD1	TGCAGTGCTAGCCCGGGACAGTATAGCAATCAGCCCCAGCATTTT	CSASPGQYSNQPQHF
-	TRBJ1-3	TRBV27	-	TGTGCCAGCAGTTTATATGGTCGGAGCTTCTCTGGAAACACCATATATTTT	CASSLYGRSFSGNTIYF
-	TRBJ1-5	TRBV30	TRBD1	TGTGCCTGGGATCCGGGACAGGGGGAGAATCAGCCCCAGCATTTT	CAWDPGQGENQPQHF
-	TRBJ1-5	TRBV20-1	-	TGCAGTGCCGACACTTCCCGGCACGGGAAAAGCAATCAGCCCCAGCATTTT	CSADTSRHGKSNQPQHF
few	TRBJ1-1	TRBV2	-	TGTGCCAGCAGTGAATCACAACAGATGAACACTGAAGCTTTCTTT	CASSESQQMNTEAFF
many	TRBJ1-2	TRBV29-1	-	TGCAGCGTTGAATTAGAGGCCGGGGCTAACTATGGCTACACCTTC	CSVELEAGANYGYTF
-	TRBJ2-1	TRBV11-3	-	TGTGCCAGCAGCCCCTCCGTGGGTGAGCAGTTCTTC	CASSPSVGEQFF
-	TRBJ1-2	TRBV6-1	TRBD1	TGTGCCAGCGTGAGAACAGGGGGCGATTACTATGGCTACACCTTC	CASVRTGGDYYGYTF
many	TRBJ2-7	TRBV12-3/TRBV12-4	TRBD1	TGTGCCAGCAGCAATACCGGGACAGGGGGACTAGGGAGTATGTACTTC	CASSNTGTGGLGSMYF
-	TRBJ2-7	TRBV13	TRBD2	TGTGCCAGCAGCAGACGTCTAGCGGGAGGATCTCTCGAGCAGTACTTC	CASSRRLAGGSLEQYF
once	TRBJ2-1	TRBV2	-	TGTGCCGGGGGACATTTAGGGGATGAGCAGTTCTTC	CAGGHLGDEQFF
-	TRBJ1-6	TRBV14	-	TGTGCCAGCAGCCGCACGAGCTCCTATAATTCACCCCTCCACTTT	CASSRTSSYNSPLHF
few	TRBJ1-1	TRBV28	-	TGTGCCAGCAGTCCCCCGTGGGGGTATTTGAACACTGAAGCTTTCTTT	CASSPPWGYLNTEAFF
many	TRBJ1-2	TRBV6-2/TRBV6-3	-	TGTGCCAGCAGTTACCTCCTCGGAAACTATGGCTACACCTTC	CASSYLLGNYGYTF
few	TRBJ2-7	TRBV28	-	TGTGCCAGCAGTTTATCATCCGGGAGCCAGGGGGAGCAGTACTTC	CASSLSSGSQGEQYF
-	TRBJ1-1	TRBV27	-	TGTGCCAGCAGTAACGACAGCGAGGGGGACACTGAAGCTTTCTTT	CASSNDSEGDTEAFF
-	TRBJ1-5	TRBV4-1	-	TGCGCCAGCAGCCACATTAATCAGCCCCAGCATTTT	CASSHINQPQHF
-	TRBJ2-7	TRBV28	TRBD2	TGTGCCAGCAGTTTTTTGGGGAGGGTCGGGCAGTACTTC	CASSFLGRVGQYF
few	TRBJ2-7	TRBV9	-	TGTGCCAGCAGCGCGCCAGGGTCCCACGAGCAGTACTTC	CASSAPGSHEQYF
-	TRBJ2-5	TRBV20-1	-	TGCAGTGCTAGTTTTCCCGGGATGTATCGAGAGACCCAGTACTTC	CSASFPGMYRETQYF